This section outlines one TCR beta chain sequence together with its context. Trimming pared 5 bases from V and 6 bases from J, leaving 27 bases between. The CDR3 runs 18 residues. CDR1 MDHEN and CDR2 SYDVKM come from the germline V gene. This entry is derived from a study of blood T cell repertoires in COVID-19. Looking at the study overall: Both acute and convalescent COVID-19 samples were obtained from the United States, Italy and Spain. T cells, B-cell-depleted T cells, or PBMCs provided the cDNA or gDNA that served as material.

Original data processing: Estimates of nucleated cell counts were drawn from the amplification of reference gene primers. The assay was immunoSEQ multiplex PCR, and TCRdb's table has in-frame clones only and misses some. The D gene and trimming were derived from the DNA, and the V and J assignments and clone size from that table. The data show some 220,000 clones, roughly 88% seen once. The gene calls are TRBV28 and TRBJ2-3, with D tentatively TRBD2 (6 bases). The material sequenced was peripheral blood. The TCR comes from a man aged 50 or older with active or convalescent COVID-19. The CDR3 nucleotides read TGTGCCAGCAGTCTTCTCACAATTAGCGGAGTCGGTCGGGATACGCAGTATTTT. Protein product: CASSLLTISGVGRDTQYF.